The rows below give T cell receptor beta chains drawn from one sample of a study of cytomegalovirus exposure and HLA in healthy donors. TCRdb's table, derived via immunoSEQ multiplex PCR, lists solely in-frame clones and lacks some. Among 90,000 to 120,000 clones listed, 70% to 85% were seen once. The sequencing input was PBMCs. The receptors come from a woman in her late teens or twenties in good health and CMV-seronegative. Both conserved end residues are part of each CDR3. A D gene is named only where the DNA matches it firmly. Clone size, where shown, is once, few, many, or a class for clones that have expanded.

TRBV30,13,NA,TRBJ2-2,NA,CAWSGQPTGELFF,TGTGCCTGGAGTGGACAGCCCACCGGGGAGCTGTTTTTT
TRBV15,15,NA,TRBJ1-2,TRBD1,CATSQAGGGNYGYTF,TGTGCCACCAGTCAAGCAGGGGGCGGTAACTATGGCTACACCTTC
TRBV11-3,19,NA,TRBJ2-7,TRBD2,CASAPWGLAGGLMTYEQYF,TGTGCCAGCGCTCCTTGGGGACTAGCGGGAGGCCTTATGACCTACGAGCAGTACTTC
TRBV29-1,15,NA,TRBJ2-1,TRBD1,CSVVGSGQGYNEQFF,TGCAGCGTTGTGGGCTCGGGACAGGGCTACAATGAGCAGTTCTTC
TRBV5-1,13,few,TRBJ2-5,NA,CASSLGSQETQYF,TGCGCCAGCAGCTTGGGCAGCCAAGAGACCCAGTACTTC
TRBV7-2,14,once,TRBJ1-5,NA,CASTSGITSQPQHF,TGTGCCAGCACCTCGGGCATCACTAGTCAGCCCCAGCATTTT
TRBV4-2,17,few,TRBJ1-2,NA,CASSGRTGKPGGYGYTF,TGTGCCAGTAGCGGGAGAACAGGGAAGCCCGGAGGCTATGGCTACACCTTC
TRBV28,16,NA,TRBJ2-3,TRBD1,CASRAAGTGGGNTQYF,TGTGCCAGCCGGGCGGCCGGGACAGGGGGGGGTAATACGCAGTATTTT
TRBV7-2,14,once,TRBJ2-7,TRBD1,CASSPTGGRSEQYF,TGCGCCAGCAGCCCGACAGGGGGACGATCCGAGCAGTACTTC
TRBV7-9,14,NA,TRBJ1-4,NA,CASSQQGSNEKLFF,TGTGCCAGCAGCCAACAGGGTAGTAATGAAAAACTGTTTTTT
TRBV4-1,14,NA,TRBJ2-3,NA,CASSLGPEAGTQYF,TGCGCCAGCAGCCTAGGGCCGGAGGCGGGTACGCAGTATTTT
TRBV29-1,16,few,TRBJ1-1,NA,CSVIGGVTLLNTEAFF,TGCAGCGTTATAGGGGGAGTGACACTCTTGAACACTGAAGCTTTCTTT
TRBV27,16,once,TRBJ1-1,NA,CASSTGVGRGNTEAFF,TGTGCCAGCAGTACCGGGGTGGGCAGGGGGAACACTGAAGCTTTCTTT
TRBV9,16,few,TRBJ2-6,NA,CASSLRHDSGANVLTF,TGTGCCAGCAGCTTGAGACACGACTCTGGGGCCAACGTCCTGACTTTC
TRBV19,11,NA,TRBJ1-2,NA,CARGRGYGYTF,TGTGCCAGGGGAAGGGGCTATGGCTACACCTTC
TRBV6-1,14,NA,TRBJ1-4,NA,CASSESRGDEKLFF,TGTGCCAGCAGTGAATCCAGGGGCGACGAAAAACTGTTTTTT
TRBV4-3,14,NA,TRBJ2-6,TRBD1,CATADRSGANVLTF,TGCGCCACCGCGGACAGGTCCGGGGCCAACGTCCTGACTTTC
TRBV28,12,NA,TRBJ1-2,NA,CASSSSHEGYTF,TGTGCCAGCAGTAGTTCCCACGAGGGCTACACCTTC
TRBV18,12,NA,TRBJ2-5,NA,CASSPGQETQYF,TGTGCCAGCTCACCCGGCCAAGAGACCCAGTACTTC
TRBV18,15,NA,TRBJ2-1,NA,CASSPLAGAADEQFF,TGTGCCAGCTCACCACTGGCAGGGGCCGCGGATGAGCAGTTCTTC
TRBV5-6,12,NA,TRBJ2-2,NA,CASTNEGGELFF,TGTGCCAGCACTAATGAGGGCGGGGAGCTGTTTTTT
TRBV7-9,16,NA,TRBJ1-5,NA,CSSSLGVGGDNQPQHF,TGTTCCAGCAGCTTAGGAGTGGGGGGGGACAATCAGCCCCAGCATTTT
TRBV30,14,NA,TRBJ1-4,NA,CAWSVSAVGEKLFF,TGTGCCTGGAGTGTGTCTGCTGTCGGTGAAAAACTGTTTTTT
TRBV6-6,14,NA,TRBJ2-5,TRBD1,CASSGQGAQETQYF,TGTGCCAGCAGTGGACAGGGGGCGCAAGAGACCCAGTACTTC
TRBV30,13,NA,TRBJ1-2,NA,CAWMGAPAWRYTF,TGTGCCTGGATGGGGGCCCCCGCTTGGCGCTACACCTTC
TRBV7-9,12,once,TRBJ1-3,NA,CASREAGNTIYF,TGTGCCAGCCGGGAGGCTGGAAACACCATATATTTT
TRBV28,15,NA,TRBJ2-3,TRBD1,CASSSTGGGTDTQYF,TGTGCCAGCAGTTCGACAGGGGGTGGCACAGATACGCAGTATTTT
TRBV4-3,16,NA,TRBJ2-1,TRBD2,CASSQGTSGGYNEQFF,TGCGCCAGCAGCCAGGGGACTAGCGGGGGATACAATGAGCAGTTCTTC
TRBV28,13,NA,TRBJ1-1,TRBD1,CASRRDRVTEAFF,TGTGCCAGCAGACGGGACAGGGTTACTGAAGCTTTCTTT
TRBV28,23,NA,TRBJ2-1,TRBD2,CASRRPRDRGTSGARSSYNEQFF,TGTGCCAGCAGACGACCTCGGGACAGGGGGACTAGCGGGGCCCGGAGCTCCTACAATGAGCAGTTCTTC